A single sample gave rise to the 25 T cell receptor beta chains below, sequenced in a study of blood T cell repertoires in COVID-19. Assay: immunoSEQ multiplex PCR; the TCRdb copy retains only in-frame clones and omits some. In the table there are more than 150,000 clones, roughly 85% of which are singletons. Sequenced material: peripheral blood. These receptors all stem from a man in his sixties with acute or convalescent COVID-19.

This chain uses TRBV24-1 with TRBJ2-3, with unresolved D. Trimming removed 5 bases from V and 3 bases from J, with 8 bases in between. CDR1 and CDR2 from the germline V gene are KGHDR and SFDVKD. The CDR3 totals 13 residues. The chain's CDR3 is CATSGELTDTQYF. The CDR3 DNA reads as TGTGCCACCAGTGGCGAGTTGACAGATACGCAGTATTTT.

This clone was seen a single time. This chain joins TRBV13 and TRBJ2-5, with TRBD2 as a possible D gene (5 bases). Germline lookup yields CDR1 PRHDT and CDR2 FYEKMQ (reference sequence). The V end was cut by 4 bases, the J end by 5 bases, with 14 bases between. This CDR3 spans 14 amino acids. The CDR3 sequence: CASSSQARRETQYF. The CDR3 bases are TGTGCCAGCAGCTCGCAAGCAAGGAGGGAGACCCAGTACTTC.

This sequence joins TRBV4-1 and TRBJ1-2, with D maybe TRBD1 (5 bases). CDR1 MGHRA and CDR2 YSYEKL come from the germline V gene. The CDR3 extends over 16 amino acids. V was shortened by 0 bases and J by 4 bases, with 15 bases between the two germline ends. CDR3 nucleotide sequence: TGCGCCAGCAGCCAAGATCGCCCAGGGCGGGGCTATGGCTACACCTTC. It specifies CASSQDRPGRGYGYTF.

The rearrangement uses TRBV4-1 and TRBJ1-6, with D possibly TRBD1 on 5 matching bases. CDR1 is MGHRA and CDR2 is YSYEKL in the germline V gene. The CDR3 length is 14 residues. The V end was cut by 1 base, the J end by 10 bases, with 11 bases between. CDR3 nucleotides: TGCGCCAGCAGCCAAGCCGGGGGGTTCTCACCCCTCCACTTT. Its translation: CASSQAGGFSPLHF.

This chain joins TRBV30 and TRBJ2-3; D is uncertain. Trimming shortened V by 3 bases and J by 5 bases, and 18 bases separated the two germline ends. The germline CDR1 and CDR2 sequences are GTSNPN and SVGIG (reference sequence). This CDR3 is built from 15 residues. The CDR3 sequence is CAWSLRSLAEDTQYF. The CDR3 coding sequence is TGTGCCTGGAGCCTTCGGAGCCTGGCCGAAGATACGCAGTATTTT. The variable domain in full, completed from reference TRBV30 and TRBJ2-3, reads SQTIHQWPATLVQPVGSPLSLECTVEGTSNPNLYWYRQAAGRGLQLLFYSVGIGQISSEVPQNLSASRPQDRQFILSSKKLLLSDSGFYLCAWSLRSLAEDTQYFGPGTRLTVL.

The V and J genes are TRBV20-1 and TRBJ1-4; D is uncertain. V was clipped by 3 bases and J by 8 bases, with 16 bases between them. The CDR3 is 14 residues long. CDR1 is DFQATT and CDR2 is SNEGSKA in the germline V gene (reference sequence). CDR3 residues: CSASQGKSGEKLFF. The CDR3 DNA is TGCAGTGCTAGTCAAGGGAAATCGGGGGAAAAACTGTTTTTT.

The V gene is TRBV3-1 (or the pseudogene TRBV3-2), the J gene TRBJ1-1, with no clear D. Germline assignment: CDR1 LGHDT and CDR2 YNNKEL (reference sequence). The CDR3 spans 15 residues. The ends were cut back, 1 base at V and 2 bases at J, with 11 bases in the middle. CDR3 DNA sequence: TGTGCCAGCAGCCAAGCTGCGGGGTTAAACACTGAAGCTTTCTTT. Amino acids: CASSQAAGLNTEAFF.

The rearrangement uses TRBV19 and TRBJ2-5; the D gene is possibly TRBD1 (5 bases). The CDR3 spans 14 residues. V gave up 3 bases and J gave up 5 bases, with 13 bases separating them. Germline V lookup: CDR1 LNHDA, CDR2 SQIVND (reference sequence). The CDR3 DNA sequence: TGTGCCAGTAGTATCCGGCAGGGCAGGGAGACCCAGTACTTC. Amino acids: CASSIRQGRETQYF.

J is TRBJ2-2 and V is TRBV12-3 or TRBV12-4; a weak D match, TRBD2 (6 bases). V was cut by 6 bases and J by 7 bases, with 12 bases left in between. The CDR3 extends over 13 amino acids. For the CDR3, the DNA is TGTGCCAGCAGACGACTAGTTGGCGGGGAGCTGTTTTTT. It is translated as CASRRLVGGELFF.

The J gene is TRBJ1-1, the V gene TRBV5-4; TRBD1 matches 7 bases. This CDR3 has 15 amino acids. V shed 0 bases, J shed 5 bases, and the junction held 7 bases outside the gene matches. Germline loops: CDR1 SGHNT, CDR2 YYREEE (reference sequence). The CDR3 loop is CASSLEGQSRTEAFF. CDR3 DNA sequence: TGTGCCAGCAGCTTGGAGGGACAGAGTAGGACTGAAGCTTTCTTT.

The gene calls are TRBV11-2 and TRBJ2-1, with D possibly being TRBD2 (6 bases). The germline V and J ends were trimmed by 5 bases and 0 bases, with 14 bases remaining between them. The CDR3 contains 16 residues. CDR1 is SGHAT, CDR2 FQNNGV, per germline. The CDR3 sequence: CASSPQRVSSYNEQFF. The CDR3 DNA reads as TGTGCCAGCAGCCCCCAGCGGGTAAGCTCCTACAATGAGCAGTTCTTC.

This clone was observed once. The V call is TRBV5-1, the J call TRBJ2-5, with D perhaps TRBD1 (6 bases). V was trimmed by 5 bases and J by 1 base, leaving 12 bases between them. This CDR3 region has 14 residues. The germline V gene has CDR1 SGHRS and CDR2 YFSETQ. The CDR3 coding sequence is TGCGCCAGCAGGTCGGACAGCATCCAAGAGACCCAGTACTTC. Translation gives CASRSDSIQETQYF.

This clone was picked up many times. The V call is TRBV24-1, the J call TRBJ2-3, with D tentatively TRBD2 (6 bases). From germline, CDR1 is KGHDR and CDR2 SFDVKD. V gave up 7 bases and J gave up 5 bases, with 18 bases separating them. This CDR3 is built from 15 residues. CDR3 sequence: CATSAGGTGGDTQYF. DNA for the CDR3: TGTGCCACCAGCGCTGGGGGGACCGGCGGAGATACGCAGTATTTT.

This chain uses TRBV18 with TRBJ2-7; D is uncertain. CDR3 length: 15 amino acids. Germline V gives CDR1 KGHSH, CDR2 LQKENI. The V end was cut by 0 bases, the J end by 0 bases, with 9 bases between. The CDR3 spells CASSPPLTNSYEQYF. The CDR3 nucleotides are TGTGCCAGCTCACCACCTTTGACAAACTCCTACGAGCAGTACTTC. Full variable domain (rest looked up from reference TRBV18 and TRBJ2-7): NAGVMQNPRHLVRRRGQEARLRCSPMKGHSHVYWYRQLPEEGLKFMVYLQKENIIDESGMPKERFSAEFPKEGPSILRIQQVVRGDSAAYFCASSPPLTNSYEQYFGPGTRLTVT.

The rearrangement links TRBV30 to TRBJ2-3, with 8 bases fitting TRBD2. V shed 2 bases and J 4 bases; nucleotides not matched to a gene: 8. Germline V gene lookup returns CDR1 GTSNPN and CDR2 SVGIG (reference sequence). The CDR3 has 15 residues. The CDR3: CAWSPGEAGADTQYF. CDR3 DNA sequence: TGTGCCTGGAGTCCGGGGGAAGCGGGAGCAGATACGCAGTATTTT.

CDR3 DNA sequence: TGTGCCAGCAGTTTGCGGGGAGGTGGCTACACCTTC. Residues: CASSLRGGGYTF. The V and J genes are TRBV12-3 or TRBV12-4 and TRBJ1-2; unclear D gene. V was cut by 3 bases and J by 7 bases, with 9 bases left in between. This CDR3 contains 12 residues.

This CDR3 is CASSRRGRGNPYEQYF. DNA for the CDR3: TGTGCCAGCAGCCGACGGGGCAGGGGAAATCCTTACGAGCAGTACTTC. The chain uses TRBV3-1 (or the pseudogene TRBV3-2) and TRBJ2-7, with D possibly being TRBD1 (6 bases). The V end was cut by 4 bases, the J end by 4 bases, with 20 bases between. CDR1 LGHDT and CDR2 YNNKEL come from the germline V gene (reference sequence). CDR3 size: 16 residues.

The CDR3 DNA follows: TGTGCCAGCAGCTTAATGGCAGGGCCCATAGCGGGCCGTTACAATGAGCAGTTCTTC. Translation gives CASSLMAGPIAGRYNEQFF. V is TRBV7-3 and J is TRBJ2-1; TRBD2 matches 7 bases. CDR3 length equals 19 residues. The V segment lost 1 base and the J segment 4 bases; nucleotides outside the gene matches: 16. Looked up from germline, CDR1 is SGHTA and CDR2 is FQGTGA.

CDR3 residues: CASTLSRTGTYEQYF. Here the CDR3 DNA reads TGCGCCAGCACCTTATCCAGGACAGGGACCTACGAGCAGTACTTC. V is TRBV5-1 and J is TRBJ2-7, with 8 bases aligning to TRBD1. This CDR3 comprises 15 residues. In germline, CDR1 is SGHRS, CDR2 YFSETQ. V was clipped by 6 bases and J by 2 bases; unmatched bases: 10.

This rearrangement joins TRBV12-5 to TRBJ2-1, with 9 bases that match TRBD2. V lost 4 bases to trimming and J lost 7 bases; unmatched junction nucleotides: 14. The CDR3 sequence is 17 residues long. Germline lookup yields CDR1 LGHNT and CDR2 FRNRAP. CDR3 region: CASGWARGASGINEQFF. The CDR3 nucleotides read TGTGCTAGTGGTTGGGCCCGAGGGGCTAGCGGGATAAATGAGCAGTTCTTC. The full variable domain, completed using reference TRBV12-5 and TRBJ2-1, is DARVTQTPRHKVTEMGQEVTMRCQPILGHNTVFWYRQTMMQGLELLAYFRNRAPLDDSGMPKDRFSAEMPDATLATLKIQPSEPRDSAVYFCASGWARGASGINEQFFGPGTRLTVL.

CDR3 sequence (DNA): TGTGCCTGGAGTATGGCGGCGGGAACCGGGGAGCTGTTTTTT. Its protein product is CAWSMAAGTGELFF. The rearrangement uses TRBV30 and TRBJ2-2; maybe TRBD2 (6 bases). The CDR3 is 14 amino acids. V lost 2 bases, J lost 5 bases, and 12 bases lay in between. Germline CDR1 and CDR2: GTSNPN and SVGIG (reference sequence).

This clone was counted only a few times. The rearrangement uses TRBV18 and TRBJ1-6; 9 bases align to TRBD1. The CDR3 has 15 amino acids. Trimming cost V 6 bases and J 6 bases; bases outside gene matches: 6. Germline CDR1 KGHSH, CDR2 LQKENI. The CDR3 bases are TGTGCCAGCTCTCCCGCACAGGGGGCTAATTCACCCCTCCACTTT. Residues: CASSPAQGANSPLHF.

Written as DNA, the CDR3 is TGTGCCAGCAGCCCAGACAGGGTCGGAAATTCACCCCTCCACTTT. Translated, it gives CASSPDRVGNSPLHF. The chain combines TRBV5-4 with TRBJ1-6; 7 bases are a match to TRBD1. V was pared by 4 bases and J by 7 bases, with 8 bases of the junction left unmatched. CDR1 is SGHNT, CDR2 YYREEE, per germline (reference sequence). The CDR3 length is 15 residues.

The chain combines TRBV5-1 with TRBJ1-1, with D maybe TRBD1 (6 bases). V was trimmed by 2 bases and J by 4 bases, leaving 12 bases between them. The CDR3 contains 14 residues. Germline V gives CDR1 SGHRS, CDR2 YFSETQ. The DNA for the CDR3 is TGCGCCAGCAGCTTACTCAGGGGCGGCACTGAAGCTTTCTTT. Encoded protein: CASSLLRGGTEAFF.

The chain employs TRBV19 and TRBJ1-5, with unresolved D. Germline V gene lookup returns CDR1 LNHDA and CDR2 SQIVND (reference sequence). V lost 2 bases to trimming and J lost 0 bases, with 8 bases between them. This CDR3 spans 15 amino acids. CDR3 in amino acids: CASSIQRDSNQPQHF. CDR3 nucleotide sequence: TGTGCCAGTAGTATACAGCGAGATAGCAATCAGCCCCAGCATTTT.